This TCR beta chain stems from a study of control samples from healthy donors and cancer patients. Here immunoSEQ multiplex PCR was the method, and the copy in TCRdb shows in-frame clones only, minus some. The sample contains about 130,000 clones, around 92% of which appear only once. The specimen sequenced was PBMCs. This TCR came from a man older than 75 with head and neck cancer.

The CDR3, as DNA: TGTGCCAGCAGCTTAGGGGCAGTTCAATATGGCTACACCTTC. This translates into CASSLGAVQYGYTF. This chain joins TRBV7-8 and TRBJ1-2; D gene uncertain. Trimming stripped 1 base from V and 5 bases from J, with 11 bases between. Germline V lookup: CDR1 SGHVS, CDR2 FQNEAQ. This CDR3 contains 14 residues.